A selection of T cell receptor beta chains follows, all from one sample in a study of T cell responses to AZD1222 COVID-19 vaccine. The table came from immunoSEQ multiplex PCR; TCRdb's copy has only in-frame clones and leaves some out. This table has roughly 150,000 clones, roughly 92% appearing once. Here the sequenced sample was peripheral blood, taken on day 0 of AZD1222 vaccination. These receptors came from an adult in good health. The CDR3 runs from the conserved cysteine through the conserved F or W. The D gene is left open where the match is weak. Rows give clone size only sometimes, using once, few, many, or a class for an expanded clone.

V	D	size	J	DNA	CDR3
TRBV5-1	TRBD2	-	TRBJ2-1	TGCGCCAGCAGCTTGAGTAGCGGGAGGGCCAAGGAGCAGTTCTTC	CASSLSSGRAKEQFF
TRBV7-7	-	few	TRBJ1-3	TGTGCTAGCAGCCCCGGAGGCTCTGGAAACACCATATATTTT	CASSPGGSGNTIYF
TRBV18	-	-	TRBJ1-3	TGTGCCAGCTCATCCCGGGAAGCTGCTGGAAACACCATATATTTT	CASSSREAAGNTIYF
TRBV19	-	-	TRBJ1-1	TGTGCCAGTAGTATGCTTTGGGAATCGAACACTGAAGCTTTCTTT	CASSMLWESNTEAFF
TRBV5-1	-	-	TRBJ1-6	TGCGCCAGCAGCTTGGAGCCAGCCTATAATTCACCCCTCCACTTT	CASSLEPAYNSPLHF
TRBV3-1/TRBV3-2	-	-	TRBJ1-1	TGTGCCAGCAGCCAATTACCAAACACTGAAGCTTTCTTT	CASSQLPNTEAFF
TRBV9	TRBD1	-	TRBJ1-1	TGTGCCAGCAGCCGGACAGGGGGCGCGCATTTGAACACTGAAGCTTTCTTT	CASSRTGGAHLNTEAFF
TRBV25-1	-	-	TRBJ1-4	TGTGCCAGCAGTGAATATTCTCCTGCAACTAATGAAAAACTGTTTTTT	CASSEYSPATNEKLFF
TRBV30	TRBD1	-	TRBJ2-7	TGTGCCTGGAACAGGGGTTTCTACGAGCAGTACTTC	CAWNRGFYEQYF
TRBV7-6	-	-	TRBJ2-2	TGTGCCAGCAGCTCTCAGAAAGGGGCGAACGGGGAGCTGTTTTTT	CASSSQKGANGELFF
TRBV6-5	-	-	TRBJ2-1	TGTGCCAGCAGTTCACAACTTCAACAGCAGTTCTTC	CASSSQLQQQFF
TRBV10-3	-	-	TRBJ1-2	TGTGCCATCAGTGACAAGACCACAGCTAACTATGGCTACACCTTC	CAISDKTTANYGYTF
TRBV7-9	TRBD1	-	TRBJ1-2	TGTGCCAGCAGCTCGACCGGGACAGGCCGGGGGGAGTATGGCTACACCTTC	CASSSTGTGRGEYGYTF
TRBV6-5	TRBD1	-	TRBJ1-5	TGTGCCAGCAGCTCTGACAGGGGGCTCAATCAGCCCCAGCATTTT	CASSSDRGLNQPQHF
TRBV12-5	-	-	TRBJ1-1	TGTGCTAGTGGTCAAATCATGAACACTGAAGCTTTCTTT	CASGQIMNTEAFF
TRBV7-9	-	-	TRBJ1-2	TGTGCCAGCAGCTCGTCTACCGGGCCCCTAGCTAACTATGGCTACACCTTC	CASSSSTGPLANYGYTF
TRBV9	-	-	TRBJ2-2	TGTGCCAGCAGCGTAGACGGAAGGTACACCGGGGAGCTGTTTTTT	CASSVDGRYTGELFF
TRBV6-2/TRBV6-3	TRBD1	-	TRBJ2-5	TGTGCCAGCAGTTTGACAGGGGGCGCTGAGACCCAGTACTTC	CASSLTGGAETQYF
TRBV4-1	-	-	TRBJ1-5	TGCGCCAGCAGTCTCAAACAGGCCCCCACGGGGCAGCCCCAGCATTTT	CASSLKQAPTGQPQHF
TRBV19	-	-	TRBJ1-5	TGTGCCAGTAGTATAGAGACACTTAGCAATCAGCCCCAGCATTTT	CASSIETLSNQPQHF
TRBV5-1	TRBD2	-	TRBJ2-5	TGCGCCAGCGCTTGGACTAGCGGGAGTCCGTCGGGTGAGACCCAGTACTTC	CASAWTSGSPSGETQYF
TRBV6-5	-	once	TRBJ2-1	TGTGCCAGCAGCAAACTCAATGAGCAGTTCTTC	CASSKLNEQFF
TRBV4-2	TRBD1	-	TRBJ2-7	TGTGCCAGCAGCCAAGGGACAGGGTTCGACGAGCAGTACTTC	CASSQGTGFDEQYF
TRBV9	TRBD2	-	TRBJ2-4	TGTGCCAGCAGCGTAGGGGGGTTAGCGGGACTTGGCAAAAACATTCAGTACTTC	CASSVGGLAGLGKNIQYF
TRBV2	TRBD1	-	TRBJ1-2	TGTGCCAGCAGTGAAGCTGGGACAGGGGTGAGTGGCTACACCTTC	CASSEAGTGVSGYTF